The 18 T cell receptor beta chains below were found in one sample sequenced in a study of vaccination and CD4 T cells after COVID-19. The Oncomine TCR Beta short-read assay was what sequenced the DNA obtained from cultured CD4+ T cells. Using its own MiXCR run on the PCR reads, TCRdb lists one record per CDR3 protein. The data hold approximately 20,000 distinct CDR3 sequences, with around three fifths observed a single time. Treatment here: roughly ten-day PBMC culture with coronavirus spike peptide pools or control peptides (ViraFEST assay). These receptors lack a known antigen. The sequenced sample was CD4+ T cells from blood, cultured in vitro. These receptors all come from a human donor who had recovered from COVID-19.

The sample holds one count of this clonotype. This chain uses TRBV29-1 with TRBJ2-3, with 8 bases identical to TRBD2. Trimming cost V 4 bases and J 4 bases; bases outside gene matches: 7. The germline V gene encodes CDR1 SQVTM and CDR2 ANQGSEA. The CDR3 extends over 14 amino acids. In DNA, the CDR3 is TGCAGCGTTGTAATAGCGGGACGCCCAGATACGCAGTATTTT. Its translation is CSVVIAGRPDTQYF.

This chain links TRBV6-1 with TRBJ1-1; no definite D call. The germline V gene encodes CDR1 MNHNS and CDR2 SASEGT. This CDR3 contains 14 residues. Trimming took 7 bases from V and 0 from J, leaving 12 bases between them. The CDR3 loop is CASTDPGLNTEAFF. DNA of the CDR3: TGTGCCAGCACTGATCCGGGGTTGAACACTGAAGCTTTCTTT.

The gene calls are TRBV7-9 and TRBJ1-2; maybe TRBD1 (6 bases). Trimming removed 5 bases from V and 3 bases from J, with 16 bases in between. CDR1 and CDR2 (germline): SEHNR, FQNEAQ (reference sequence). The CDR3 is made up of 15 amino acids. CDR3 residues: CASSPQGQGHYGYTF. The DNA of the CDR3 is TGTGCCAGCAGCCCCCAGGGGCAAGGTCACTATGGCTACACCTTC.

This clonotype has just one count. The chain combines TRBV12-3 or TRBV12-4 with TRBJ1-1; tentative D call: TRBD1 (6 bases). V was pared by 2 bases and J by 4 bases, with 11 bases between. The CDR3 spans 14 residues. The CDR3 DNA sequence: TGTGCCAGCAGTTTAAAGGCGGGGGCCACTGAAGCTTTCTTT. This sequence encodes CASSLKAGATEAFF.

The chain is built from TRBV18 and TRBJ1-1; D remains ambiguous. The CDR3 contains 13 residues. V was pared by 3 bases and J by 4 bases, with 9 bases between. Germline CDR1 is KGHSH and CDR2 is LQKENI. The CDR3 nucleotides read TGTGCCAGCTCACCTGAGACGCGCACTGAAGCTTTCTTT. It codes for CASSPETRTEAFF.

The rearrangement joins TRBV12-3 or TRBV12-4 to TRBJ2-2, with D possibly being TRBD1 (6 bases). The CDR3 has 17 amino acids. V shed 3 bases and J shed 7 bases, with 21 bases lying between them. CDR3 DNA sequence: TGTGCCAGCAGTTTCGAGAACACAGGGATCTTGGGCGGGGAGCTGTTTTTT. Translation gives CASSFENTGILGGELFF.

This clonotype was seen a handful of times. The chain uses TRBV6-5 and TRBJ2-5, with TRBD1 matching 9 bases. Germline-derived CDR1 and CDR2 are MNHEY and SVGAGI. Unmatched junction bases numbered 4, after V lost 2 bases and J lost 0 bases. The CDR3 is 16 residues long. The CDR3 region has the DNA TGTGCCAGCAGTTACACCGGGACAGGGTACCAAGAGACCCAGTACTTC. Translating gives CASSYTGTGYQETQYF.

This chain's CDR3 is CASSNSMNTEAFF. CDR3 DNA: TGTGCCAGCAGCAATAGTATGAACACTGAAGCTTTCTTT. The J gene is TRBJ1-1, the V gene TRBV7-3; D is uncertain. This CDR3 is built from 13 residues. CDR1 is SGHTA, CDR2 FQGTGA, per germline. Trimming removed 5 bases at V and 0 bases at J, with 7 bases between. Complete variable domain (other parts from reference TRBV7-3 and TRBJ1-1): GAGVSQTPSNKVTEKGKYVELRCDPISGHTALYWYRQSLGQGPEFLIYFQGTGAADDSGLPNDRFFAVRPEGSVSTLKIQRTERGDSAVYLCASSNSMNTEAFFGQGTRLTVV.

The chain is built from TRBV28 and TRBJ1-2, with TRBD1 as a possible D gene (5 bases). This CDR3 contains 15 residues. Trimming cost V 7 bases and J 4 bases, with 19 bases left between them. In germline, CDR1 is MDHEN, CDR2 SYDVKM. The CDR3 is CASITPRSGTYGYTF. In DNA form, the CDR3 reads TGTGCCAGCATTACACCTAGGTCAGGGACCTATGGCTACACCTTC.

The V and J genes are TRBV20-1 and TRBJ2-1, with TRBD2 matching over 10 bases. Germline V lookup: CDR1 DFQATT, CDR2 SNEGSKA (reference sequence). The CDR3 length is 14 residues. The junction had 6 bases not matched to a gene; V was cut back by 6 bases and J by 4 bases. CDR3 sequence reads: CSAKAGGLYNEQFF. DNA of the CDR3: TGCAGTGCCAAAGCGGGGGGGCTGTACAATGAGCAGTTCTTC.

This clonotype has a handful of counts. This sequence joins TRBV7-2 and TRBJ2-3; no reliable D call. The V and J ends lost 5 bases and 1 base respectively, with 16 bases between them. Germline V lookup: CDR1 SGHTA, CDR2 FQGNSA. The CDR3 runs to 16 residues. For the CDR3, the DNA is TGTGCCAGCAGCATCAAAGTGGGTATCGGCACAGATACGCAGTATTTT. Translated: CASSIKVGIGTDTQYF.

The chain has TRBV19 and TRBJ1-1, with a weak D call TRBD1 (5 bases). Trimming took off 6 bases at V and 2 bases at J, with 16 bases between the two ends. The CDR3 extends over 15 amino acids. The germline V gene has CDR1 LNHDA and CDR2 SQIVND (reference sequence). CDR3 protein: CASSPGGNGNTEAFF. The DNA of the CDR3 is TGTGCCAGTAGCCCGGGGGGGAATGGAAACACTGAAGCTTTCTTT.

The chain employs TRBV7-4 and TRBJ2-7; 9 nucleotides match TRBD2. Germline-derived CDR1 and CDR2 are SGHVT and SQSDAQ. This CDR3 comprises 16 residues. V lost 5 bases and J lost 6; bases outside the gene matches: 14. CDR3 DNA: TGTGCCAGCAGCGTAGGGCTAGCGGGGCCTTTTCGCGAGCAGTACTTC. This sequence encodes CASSVGLAGPFREQYF.

The V call is TRBV27, the J call TRBJ2-3, with D perhaps being TRBD1 or TRBD2 (5 bases each). The V end was cut by 5 bases, the J end by 4 bases, with 13 bases between. Germline V CDR1 and CDR2: MNHEY, SMNVEV (reference sequence). The CDR3 totals 14 residues. CDR3 bases: TGTGCCAGCAGTCAAGAGGGGTCGGCAGATACGCAGTATTTT. This gives the protein CASSQEGSADTQYF.

The gene calls are TRBV10-3 and TRBJ2-4; possibly TRBD2 for D (6 bases). The CDR3 sequence is 16 residues long. CDR1 is ENHRY and CDR2 is SYGVKD in the germline V gene. Trimming removed 3 bases at V and 0 bases at J, with 12 bases between. The CDR3 protein is CAISDSRGLAKNIQYF. In DNA, the CDR3 is TGTGCCATCAGTGATTCGCGGGGTCTAGCCAAAAACATTCAGTACTTC.

The CDR3 spells CATSRSGTYNEQFF. The CDR3 coding sequence is TGTGCCACCTCGAGGTCCGGGACCTACAATGAGCAGTTCTTC. The V call is TRBV24-1, the J call TRBJ2-1; maybe TRBD2 (5 bases). Trimming cost V 9 bases and J 2 bases, with 13 bases left between them. The CDR3 runs to 14 residues. Germline-derived CDR1 and CDR2 are KGHDR and SFDVKD.

The rearrangement links TRBV6-5 to TRBJ1-2; the D is unclear. Trimming removed 3 bases from V and 5 bases from J, with 19 bases in between. Germline V lookup: CDR1 MNHEY, CDR2 SVGAGI. The CDR3 sequence is 16 residues long. CDR3 DNA: TGTGCCAGCAGTTATCGAAGAAGCCCACGGCCGTATGGCTACACCTTC. Amino acids: CASSYRRSPRPYGYTF.

The chain has TRBV30 and TRBJ2-2, with D perhaps TRBD1 or TRBD2 (6 bases each). V was pared by 2 bases and J by 5 bases, with 12 bases between. This CDR3 has 14 amino acids. Germline V gives CDR1 GTSNPN, CDR2 SVGIG (reference sequence). This CDR3 reads CAWSPGARTGELFF. The CDR3 nucleotides are TGTGCCTGGAGTCCGGGGGCAAGAACCGGGGAGCTGTTTTTT.